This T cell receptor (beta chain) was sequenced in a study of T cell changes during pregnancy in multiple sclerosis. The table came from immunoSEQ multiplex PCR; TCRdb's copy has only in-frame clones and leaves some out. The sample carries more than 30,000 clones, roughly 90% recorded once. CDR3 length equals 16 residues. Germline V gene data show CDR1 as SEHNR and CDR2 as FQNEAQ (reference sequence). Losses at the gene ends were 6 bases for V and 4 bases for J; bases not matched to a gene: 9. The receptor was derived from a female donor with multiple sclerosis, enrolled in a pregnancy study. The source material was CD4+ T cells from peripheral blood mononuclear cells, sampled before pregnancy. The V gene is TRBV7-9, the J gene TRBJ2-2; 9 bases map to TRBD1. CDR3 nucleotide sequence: TGTGCCAGCAGGACCGCCCGGACAGGGGTCACCGGGGAGCTGTTTTTT. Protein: CASRTARTGVTGELFF.